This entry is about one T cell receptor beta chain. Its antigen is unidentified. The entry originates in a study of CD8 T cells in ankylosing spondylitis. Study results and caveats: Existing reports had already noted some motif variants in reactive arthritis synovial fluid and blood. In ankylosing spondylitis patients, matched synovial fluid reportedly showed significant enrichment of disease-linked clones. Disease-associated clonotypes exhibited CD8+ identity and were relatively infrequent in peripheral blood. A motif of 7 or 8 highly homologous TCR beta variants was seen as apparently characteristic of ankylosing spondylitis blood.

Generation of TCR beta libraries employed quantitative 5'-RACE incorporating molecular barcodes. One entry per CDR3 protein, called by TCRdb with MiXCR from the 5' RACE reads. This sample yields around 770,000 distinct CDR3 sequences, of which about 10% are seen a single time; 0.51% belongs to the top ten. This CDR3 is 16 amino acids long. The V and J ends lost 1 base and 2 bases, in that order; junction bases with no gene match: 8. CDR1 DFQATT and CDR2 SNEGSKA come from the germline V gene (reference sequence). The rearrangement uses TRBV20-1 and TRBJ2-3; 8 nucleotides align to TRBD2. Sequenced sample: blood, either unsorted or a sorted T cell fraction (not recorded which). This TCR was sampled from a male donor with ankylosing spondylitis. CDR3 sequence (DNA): TGCAGTGCTAGAGTGGGTAGCGGGGCAATCACAGATACGCAGTATTTT. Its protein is CSARVGSGAITDTQYF.